These T cell receptor beta chains were read from a single sample in a study of blood T cell repertoires in COVID-19. Assay used: immunoSEQ multiplex PCR; TCRdb lists only in-frame clones, some missing. The table has around 140,000 clones, around 84% seen once; the top ten hold 4.5% to 5.5%. The sequencing sample was made of peripheral blood. These receptors were collected from a human donor in a cohort sampled during active COVID-19. Each CDR3 is given with its conserved first and last residue. Each record gives: D gene, J gene, V gene, clone size, CDR3 protein, CDR3 DNA. D genes are given only for firm matches. Some rows have no size entry. The others give once, few or many, or a class for an expanded clone.

D gene: TRBD2
J gene: TRBJ2-3
V gene: TRBV29-1
clone size: NA
CDR3 protein: CSVGTKREGTDTQYF
CDR3 DNA: TGCAGCGTGGGGACCAAGCGGGAGGGCACAGATACGCAGTATTTT

D gene: TRBD2
J gene: TRBJ2-1
V gene: TRBV9
clone size: NA
CDR3 protein: CASSVAYGSSGNYNEQFF
CDR3 DNA: TGTGCCAGCAGCGTAGCTTACGGGAGTAGCGGGAACTACAATGAGCAGTTCTTC

D gene: TRBD1
J gene: TRBJ1-5
V gene: TRBV7-9
clone size: NA
CDR3 protein: CASSRTGGRSNQPQHF
CDR3 DNA: TGTGCCAGCAGCCGGACAGGGGGCAGAAGCAATCAGCCCCAGCATTTT

D gene: NA
J gene: TRBJ2-1
V gene: TRBV19
clone size: NA
CDR3 protein: CASSIRAQGNEQFF
CDR3 DNA: TGTGCCAGTAGTATAAGGGCGCAGGGCAATGAGCAGTTCTTC

D gene: TRBD2
J gene: TRBJ2-1
V gene: TRBV5-1
clone size: NA
CDR3 protein: CASSQGLALEQFF
CDR3 DNA: TGCGCCAGCAGCCAGGGACTAGCTCTTGAGCAGTTCTTC

D gene: TRBD2
J gene: TRBJ2-1
V gene: TRBV20-1
clone size: NA
CDR3 protein: CSASRASGTQNEQFF
CDR3 DNA: TGCAGTGCTAGTAGGGCTAGCGGGACCCAGAATGAGCAGTTCTTC

D gene: TRBD2
J gene: TRBJ2-5
V gene: TRBV5-5
clone size: NA
CDR3 protein: CASSLRGIAGDQETQYF
CDR3 DNA: TGTGCCAGCAGCTTGAGGGGAATAGCGGGGGATCAAGAGACCCAGTACTTC

D gene: NA
J gene: TRBJ2-5
V gene: TRBV6-6
clone size: NA
CDR3 protein: CAIGELRETQYF
CDR3 DNA: TGTGCCATCGGGGAGTTGAGGGAGACCCAGTACTTC

D gene: NA
J gene: TRBJ1-1
V gene: TRBV5-6
clone size: NA
CDR3 protein: CASSPRGPGGVAFF
CDR3 DNA: TGTGCCAGCAGCCCCCGTGGGCCTGGGGGCGTGGCTTTCTTT

D gene: TRBD2
J gene: TRBJ2-2
V gene: TRBV7-6
clone size: NA
CDR3 protein: CASSLLGSSGGTGELFF
CDR3 DNA: TGTGCCAGCAGCTTGCTTGGTAGTAGCGGGGGCACCGGGGAGCTGTTTTTT

D gene: NA
J gene: TRBJ2-4
V gene: TRBV6-5
clone size: NA
CDR3 protein: CASSSYSVNIQYF
CDR3 DNA: TGTGCCAGCAGCTCTTACAGTGTAAACATTCAGTACTTC

D gene: NA
J gene: TRBJ2-5
V gene: TRBV9
clone size: NA
CDR3 protein: CASSVEPTGKETQYF
CDR3 DNA: TGTGCCAGCAGCGTAGAGCCTACAGGGAAAGAGACCCAGTACTTC

D gene: NA
J gene: TRBJ1-5
V gene: TRBV3-1/TRBV3-2
clone size: NA
CDR3 protein: CASSQGRANQPQHF
CDR3 DNA: TGTGCCAGCAGCCAAGGCAGGGCCAATCAGCCCCAGCATTTT

D gene: NA
J gene: TRBJ2-1
V gene: TRBV6-6
clone size: NA
CDR3 protein: CASSRIGGSNNEQFF
CDR3 DNA: TGTGCCAGCAGCCGTATAGGGGGTTCGAACAATGAGCAGTTCTTC

D gene: NA
J gene: TRBJ2-2
V gene: TRBV14
clone size: NA
CDR3 protein: CASSWTANTGELFF
CDR3 DNA: TGTGCCAGCAGCTGGACAGCGAACACCGGGGAGCTGTTTTTT

D gene: TRBD1
J gene: TRBJ2-7
V gene: TRBV9
clone size: NA
CDR3 protein: CASSAGDRGLSEQYF
CDR3 DNA: TGTGCCAGCAGTGCTGGGGACAGGGGGTTAAGCGAGCAGTACTTC

D gene: NA
J gene: TRBJ1-3
V gene: TRBV14
clone size: NA
CDR3 protein: CASSQGTLHSGNTIYF
CDR3 DNA: TGTGCCAGCAGCCAAGGCACACTACACTCTGGAAACACCATATATTTT

D gene: NA
J gene: TRBJ2-7
V gene: TRBV15
clone size: NA
CDR3 protein: CATSRDGTPWEQYF
CDR3 DNA: TGTGCCACCAGCAGAGATGGGACTCCATGGGAGCAGTACTTC

D gene: NA
J gene: TRBJ2-1
V gene: TRBV5-1
clone size: NA
CDR3 protein: CASSLDMGGGSGSYNEQFF
CDR3 DNA: TGCGCCAGCAGCTTGGATATGGGGGGAGGCTCGGGTTCCTACAATGAGCAGTTCTTC

D gene: NA
J gene: TRBJ1-3
V gene: TRBV12-5
clone size: NA
CDR3 protein: CASGLVLSNSGNTIYF
CDR3 DNA: TGTGCTAGTGGTTTGGTACTGTCAAACTCTGGAAACACCATATATTTT

D gene: TRBD1
J gene: TRBJ2-5
V gene: TRBV29-1
clone size: once
CDR3 protein: CSVVDRARETQYF
CDR3 DNA: TGCAGCGTTGTAGACAGGGCTCGGGAGACCCAGTACTTC

D gene: NA
J gene: TRBJ2-5
V gene: TRBV6-5
clone size: NA
CDR3 protein: CASILGGGNGKTQYF
CDR3 DNA: TGTGCCAGCATCCTAGGGGGGGGGAATGGGAAGACCCAGTACTTC

D gene: NA
J gene: TRBJ2-3
V gene: TRBV19
clone size: once
CDR3 protein: CASSPARDWTDTQYF
CDR3 DNA: TGTGCCAGTAGTCCGGCCCGGGACTGGACAGATACGCAGTATTTT

D gene: TRBD1
J gene: TRBJ1-6
V gene: TRBV3-1/TRBV3-2
clone size: NA
CDR3 protein: CASSFTQGNSPLHF
CDR3 DNA: TGTGCCAGCAGCTTTACACAGGGGAATTCACCCCTCCACTTT

D gene: TRBD2
J gene: TRBJ2-1
V gene: TRBV9
clone size: NA
CDR3 protein: CASSVGGGLEQFF
CDR3 DNA: TGTGCCAGCAGCGTAGGCGGGGGGTTGGAGCAGTTCTTC

D gene: TRBD1
J gene: TRBJ1-5
V gene: TRBV6-1
clone size: NA
CDR3 protein: CASSDGTGHQPQHF
CDR3 DNA: TGTGCCAGCAGTGACGGGACAGGGCATCAGCCCCAGCATTTT

D gene: NA
J gene: TRBJ1-4
V gene: TRBV5-1
clone size: NA
CDR3 protein: CASSLEQRGTNEKLFF
CDR3 DNA: TGCGCCAGCAGCTTGGAACAGAGAGGGACTAATGAAAAACTGTTTTTT

D gene: TRBD1
J gene: TRBJ2-6
V gene: TRBV6-1
clone size: once
CDR3 protein: CASSAGQGSSGANVLTF
CDR3 DNA: TGTGCCAGCAGTGCCGGACAGGGTTCCTCTGGGGCCAACGTCCTGACTTTC

D gene: NA
J gene: TRBJ1-3
V gene: TRBV9
clone size: few
CDR3 protein: CASSPPGNTIYF
CDR3 DNA: TGTGCCAGCAGCCCCCCGGGAAACACCATATATTTT

D gene: NA
J gene: TRBJ2-3
V gene: TRBV28
clone size: NA
CDR3 protein: CASRSGGDTQYF
CDR3 DNA: TGTGCCAGCAGGTCTGGGGGGGATACGCAGTATTTT

D gene: NA
J gene: TRBJ1-2
V gene: TRBV5-1
clone size: NA
CDR3 protein: CASSPGTNYGYTF
CDR3 DNA: TGCGCCAGCAGCCCCGGGACAAATTATGGCTACACCTTC

D gene: NA
J gene: TRBJ2-5
V gene: TRBV12-3/TRBV12-4
clone size: NA
CDR3 protein: CASGPSEETQYF
CDR3 DNA: TGTGCCAGCGGGCCTAGCGAAGAGACCCAGTACTTC

D gene: NA
J gene: TRBJ1-1
V gene: TRBV6-6
clone size: NA
CDR3 protein: CASSYSGGNTEAFF
CDR3 DNA: TGTGCCAGCAGTTACTCGGGGGGGAACACTGAAGCTTTCTTT

D gene: NA
J gene: TRBJ1-1
V gene: TRBV6-5
clone size: NA
CDR3 protein: CASSYGQGPTEAFF
CDR3 DNA: TGTGCCAGCAGTTACGGGCAGGGTCCCACTGAAGCTTTCTTT

D gene: TRBD2
J gene: TRBJ2-7
V gene: TRBV7-2
clone size: NA
CDR3 protein: CASSFAPSGGNEQYF
CDR3 DNA: TGTGCCAGCAGCTTCGCCCCTAGCGGGGGGAACGAGCAGTACTTC

D gene: NA
J gene: TRBJ2-1
V gene: TRBV7-2
clone size: NA
CDR3 protein: CASSLRGGNDNEQFF
CDR3 DNA: TGTGCCAGCAGTTTAAGAGGGGGTAACGACAATGAGCAGTTCTTC

D gene: NA
J gene: TRBJ1-3
V gene: TRBV7-2
clone size: NA
CDR3 protein: CASSLEPAQGRDTIYF
CDR3 DNA: TGTGCCAGCAGCTTAGAGCCAGCCCAAGGGCGGGACACCATATATTTT

D gene: NA
J gene: TRBJ1-5
V gene: TRBV27
clone size: once
CDR3 protein: CASSLSGPRAPQHF
CDR3 DNA: TGTGCCAGCAGTTTAAGTGGGCCGCGGGCGCCCCAGCATTTT

D gene: TRBD1
J gene: TRBJ2-1
V gene: TRBV5-1
clone size: NA
CDR3 protein: CASSLFLGQGGNEQFF
CDR3 DNA: TGCGCCAGCAGCTTGTTTCTGGGACAGGGGGGCAATGAGCAGTTCTTC

D gene: NA
J gene: TRBJ1-1
V gene: TRBV2
clone size: NA
CDR3 protein: CASTQAWAGTEAFF
CDR3 DNA: TGTGCCAGCACCCAAGCCTGGGCGGGGACTGAAGCTTTCTTT

D gene: TRBD2
J gene: TRBJ2-3
V gene: TRBV10-3
clone size: NA
CDR3 protein: CAISERAGGSDTQYF
CDR3 DNA: TGTGCCATCAGTGAGCGGGCGGGGGGGTCAGATACGCAGTATTTT

D gene: TRBD1
J gene: TRBJ1-4
V gene: TRBV4-2
clone size: NA
CDR3 protein: CASSQGSQGAHEKLFF
CDR3 DNA: TGTGCCAGCAGCCAAGGATCGCAGGGGGCGCATGAAAAACTGTTTTTT

D gene: NA
J gene: TRBJ2-7
V gene: TRBV6-1
clone size: NA
CDR3 protein: CASSEGSSYEQYF
CDR3 DNA: TGTGCCAGCAGTGAAGGCAGCTCCTACGAGCAGTACTTC

D gene: NA
J gene: TRBJ2-1
V gene: TRBV6-1
clone size: NA
CDR3 protein: CASSEVAGDNEQFF
CDR3 DNA: TGTGCCAGCAGTGAAGTGGCAGGCGACAATGAGCAGTTCTTC

D gene: TRBD2
J gene: TRBJ2-1
V gene: TRBV29-1
clone size: NA
CDR3 protein: CSGTSGASGSYNEQFF
CDR3 DNA: TGCAGCGGGACTAGCGGGGCCTCCGGCTCCTACAATGAGCAGTTCTTC

D gene: NA
J gene: TRBJ1-5
V gene: TRBV2
clone size: NA
CDR3 protein: CASSGEDGNYSNQPQHF
CDR3 DNA: TGTGCCAGCAGCGGGGAGGACGGAAATTATAGCAATCAGCCCCAGCATTTT

D gene: NA
J gene: TRBJ1-2
V gene: TRBV6-1
clone size: NA
CDR3 protein: CASSENYPGYGYTF
CDR3 DNA: TGTGCCAGCAGTGAAAATTATCCAGGCTATGGCTACACCTTC

D gene: NA
J gene: TRBJ1-1
V gene: TRBV15
clone size: NA
CDR3 protein: CATSRGGGGTEAFF
CDR3 DNA: TGTGCCACCAGCAGAGGGGGAGGGGGCACTGAAGCTTTCTTT

D gene: NA
J gene: TRBJ2-1
V gene: TRBV21-1
clone size: medium-sized
CDR3 protein: CASSKIGENEQFF
CDR3 DNA: TGTGCCAGCAGCAAAATCGGAGAAAATGAGCAGTTCTTC

D gene: NA
J gene: TRBJ2-2
V gene: TRBV9
clone size: few
CDR3 protein: CASSVADTGELFF
CDR3 DNA: TGTGCCAGCAGCGTAGCTGACACCGGGGAGCTGTTTTTT